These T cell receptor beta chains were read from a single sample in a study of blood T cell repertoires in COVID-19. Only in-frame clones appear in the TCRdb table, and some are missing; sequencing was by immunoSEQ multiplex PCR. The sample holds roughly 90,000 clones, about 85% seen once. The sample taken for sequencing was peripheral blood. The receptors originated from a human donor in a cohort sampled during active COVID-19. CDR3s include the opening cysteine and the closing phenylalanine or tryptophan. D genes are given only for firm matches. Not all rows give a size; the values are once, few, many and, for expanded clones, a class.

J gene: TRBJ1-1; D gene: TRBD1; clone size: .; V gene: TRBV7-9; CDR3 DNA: TGTGCCAGCAGCCCGACCGCCGGGACAGCTAACACTGAAGCTTTCTTT; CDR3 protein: CASSPTAGTANTEAFF
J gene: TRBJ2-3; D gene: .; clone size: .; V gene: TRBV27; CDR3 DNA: TGTGCCAGCAGTTTTACCTTACAGGATACGCAGTATTTT; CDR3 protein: CASSFTLQDTQYF
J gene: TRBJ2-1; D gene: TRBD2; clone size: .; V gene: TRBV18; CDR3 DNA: TGTGCCAGCTCACAAGCCCTAGCGGGGGCCCCCTACAATGAGCAGTTCTTC; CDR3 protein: CASSQALAGAPYNEQFF
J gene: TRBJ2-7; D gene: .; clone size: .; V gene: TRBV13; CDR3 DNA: TGTGCCAGCAGCCCACCGGACAGAGTCTACGAGCAGTACTTC; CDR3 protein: CASSPPDRVYEQYF
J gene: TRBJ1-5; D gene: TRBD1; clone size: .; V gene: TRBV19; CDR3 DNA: TGTGCCAGTAGCCCGACAGGGAGCTATAGCAATCAGCCCCAGCATTTT; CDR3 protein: CASSPTGSYSNQPQHF
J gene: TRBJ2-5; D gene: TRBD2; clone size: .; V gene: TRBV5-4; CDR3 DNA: TGTGCCAGCAGCCCCACAGCGGGAGGGGTGCGGGAGACCCAGTACTTC; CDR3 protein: CASSPTAGGVRETQYF
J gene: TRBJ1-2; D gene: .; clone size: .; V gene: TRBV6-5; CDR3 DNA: TGTGCCAGCAGTTACGAGGCAGGGATAGGTGGCTACACCTTC; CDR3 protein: CASSYEAGIGGYTF
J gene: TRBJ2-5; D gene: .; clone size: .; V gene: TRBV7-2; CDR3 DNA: TGTGCCAGCAGCTTACGGTCGCGGATTCGGGAGACCCAGTACTTC; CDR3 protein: CASSLRSRIRETQYF
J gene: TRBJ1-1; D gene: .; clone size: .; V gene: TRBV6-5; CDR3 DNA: TGTGCCAGCAGCCCATTAGGCAGGGCTCAAGCTTTCTTT; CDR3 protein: CASSPLGRAQAFF
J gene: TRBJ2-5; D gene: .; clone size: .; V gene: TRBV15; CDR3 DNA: TGTGCCACCAGCGGGAACGTCGGACAGGAGACCCAGTACTTC; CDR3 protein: CATSGNVGQETQYF
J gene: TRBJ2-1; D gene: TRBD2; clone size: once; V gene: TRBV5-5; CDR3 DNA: TGTGCCAGCAGCTATGGACTAGCGGGAGCGTACAATGAGCAGTTCTTC; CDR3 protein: CASSYGLAGAYNEQFF
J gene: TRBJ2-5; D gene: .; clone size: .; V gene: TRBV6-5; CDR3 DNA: TGTGCCAGCAGTTACCGGCAGGTCCAAGAGACCCAGTACTTC; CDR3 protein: CASSYRQVQETQYF
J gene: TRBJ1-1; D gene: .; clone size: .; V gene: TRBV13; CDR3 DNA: TGTGCCAGCAGCTTAGACTCGTCCCTTCCTGAGGAAGCTTTCTTT; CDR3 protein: CASSLDSSLPEEAFF
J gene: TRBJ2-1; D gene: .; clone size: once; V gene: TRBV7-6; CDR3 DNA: TGTGCCAGCAGCGCCACCAGCGGAGAATACAATGAGCAGTTCTTC; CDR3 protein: CASSATSGEYNEQFF
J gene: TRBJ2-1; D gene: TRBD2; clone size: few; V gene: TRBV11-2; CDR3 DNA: TGTGCCAGCAGCCGGGGGGGCCGGAAGAATGAGCAGTTCTTC; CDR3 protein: CASSRGGRKNEQFF
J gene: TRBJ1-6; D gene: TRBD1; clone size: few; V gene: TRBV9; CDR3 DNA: TGTGCCAGCAGCGGAGGGACAGCCAATAATTCACCCCTCCACTTT; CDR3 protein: CASSGGTANNSPLHF
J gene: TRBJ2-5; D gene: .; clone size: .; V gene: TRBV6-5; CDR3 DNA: TGTGCCAGCAGTTACGGGGGCCCGCAAGAGACCCAGTACTTC; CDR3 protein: CASSYGGPQETQYF
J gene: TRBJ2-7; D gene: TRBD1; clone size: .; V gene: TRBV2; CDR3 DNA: TGTGCCAGCAGTGGGGACAGTACCTACGAGCAGTACTTC; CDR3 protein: CASSGDSTYEQYF
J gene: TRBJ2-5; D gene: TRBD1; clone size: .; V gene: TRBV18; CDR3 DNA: TGTGCCAGCTCACCAGAACAGGGGACGTTAGGAGAGACCCAGTACTTC; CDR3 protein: CASSPEQGTLGETQYF
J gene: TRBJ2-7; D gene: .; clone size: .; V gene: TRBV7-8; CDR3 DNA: TGTGCCAGCAGCTTGGGGGCCAGCAGCTCCTACGAGCAGTACTTC; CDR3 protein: CASSLGASSSYEQYF
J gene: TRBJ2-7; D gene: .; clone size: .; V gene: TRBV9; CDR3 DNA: TGTGCCAGCAGCGCAACACCGTGGAGCTACGAGCAGTACTTC; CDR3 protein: CASSATPWSYEQYF
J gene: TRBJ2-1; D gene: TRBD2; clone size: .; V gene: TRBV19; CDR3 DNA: TGTGCCAGTAGTATCGGCCTAGCGGGAGGTTCTGAGCAGTTCTTC; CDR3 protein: CASSIGLAGGSEQFF
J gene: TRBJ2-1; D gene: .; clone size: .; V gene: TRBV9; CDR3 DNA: TGTGCCAGCAGCGTAGCCTCCCCAGCGGAGCAGTTCTTC; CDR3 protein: CASSVASPAEQFF
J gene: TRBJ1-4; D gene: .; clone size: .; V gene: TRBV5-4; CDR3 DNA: TGTGCCAGCAGCTCGGGGGGGATCGGTGAAAAACTGTTTTTT; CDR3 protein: CASSSGGIGEKLFF
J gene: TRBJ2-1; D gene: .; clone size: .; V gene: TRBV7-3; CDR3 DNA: TGTGCCAGCAGCTTAACGAAAGCGGCGGAGCAGTTCTTC; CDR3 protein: CASSLTKAAEQFF
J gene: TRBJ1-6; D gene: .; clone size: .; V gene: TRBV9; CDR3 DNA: TGTGCCAGCAGCGTAGATGGGAGTGGATCACCCCTCCACTTT; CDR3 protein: CASSVDGSGSPLHF
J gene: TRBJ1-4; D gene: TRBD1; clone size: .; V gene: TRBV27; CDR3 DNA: TGTGCCAGCAGTTTCAGACAGGGAGTTAATGAAAAACTGTTTTTT; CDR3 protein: CASSFRQGVNEKLFF
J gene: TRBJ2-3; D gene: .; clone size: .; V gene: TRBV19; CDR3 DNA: TGTGCCAGTAGTACTCGGACAGATACGCAGTATTTT; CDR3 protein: CASSTRTDTQYF
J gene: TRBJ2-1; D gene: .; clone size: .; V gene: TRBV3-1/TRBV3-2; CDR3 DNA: TGTGCCAGCAGCCAAGCGGGTAGTGAGCAGTTCTTC; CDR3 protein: CASSQAGSEQFF
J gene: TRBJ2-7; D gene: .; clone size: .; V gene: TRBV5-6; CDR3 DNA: TGTGCCAGCAGCTGGTCGGCGGCCCACGAAAAGTACTTC; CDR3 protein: CASSWSAAHEKYF
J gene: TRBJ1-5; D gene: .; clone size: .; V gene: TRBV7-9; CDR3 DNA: TGTGCCAGCAGCCCAGGGCGAGGAAATCAGCCCCAGCATTTT; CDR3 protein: CASSPGRGNQPQHF
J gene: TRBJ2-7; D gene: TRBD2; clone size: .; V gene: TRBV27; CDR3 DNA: TGTGCCAGCAGTTTACGTCTAGCGGGAGCAAGGGAGCAGTACTTC; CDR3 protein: CASSLRLAGAREQYF
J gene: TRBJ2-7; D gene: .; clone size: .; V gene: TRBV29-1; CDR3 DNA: TGCAGCGTTGCGGGAGCCTCCTACGAGCAGTACTTC; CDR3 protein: CSVAGASYEQYF
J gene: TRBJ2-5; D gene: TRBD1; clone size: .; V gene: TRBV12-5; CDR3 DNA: TGTGCTAGTTCAGGGGGCTGGGAGACCCAGTACTTC; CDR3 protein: CASSGGWETQYF
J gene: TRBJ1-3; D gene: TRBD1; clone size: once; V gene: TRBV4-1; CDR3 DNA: TGCGCCAGCAGCCTGGGACAGGGGGCATACTCTGGAAACACCATATATTTT; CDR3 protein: CASSLGQGAYSGNTIYF
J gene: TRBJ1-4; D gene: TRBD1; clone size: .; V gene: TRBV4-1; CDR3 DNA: TGCGCCAGCAGCCAACCCGACAGGGGTGAAAAACTGTTTTTT; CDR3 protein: CASSQPDRGEKLFF
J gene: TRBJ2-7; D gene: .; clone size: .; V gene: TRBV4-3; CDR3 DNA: TGCGCCAGCAGCCCGGGGTACAGGGACTACGAGCAGTACTTC; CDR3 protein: CASSPGYRDYEQYF